Here is one T cell receptor (beta chain) with its context. Its specificity is unknown. These data originate in a study of T cells after posttransplantation cyclophosphamide. The table came from immunoSEQ multiplex PCR; TCRdb's copy has only in-frame clones and leaves some out. Here the sample spans tens of thousands of clones, 93% being singletons. Trimming shortened V by 1 base and J by 4 bases, and 10 bases separated the two germline ends. Germline CDR1 and CDR2: SGHTA and FQGNSA. The CDR3 spans 14 residues. General study findings and limits: Skin or GI-infiltrating T cells shared few TRB sequences with blood. Donor-recipient repertoire similarity was low at 1-2 months, rising over year one.

The chain joins TRBV7-2 to TRBJ1-1; D remains unclear. The sequencing sample was made of PBMCs. The clonotype comes from a woman aged 25 to 39 in good health and a related stem cell transplant donor. CDR3 amino acids: CASSLVGQITEAFF. The CDR3 DNA reads TGTGCCAGCAGCTTAGTTGGGCAGATCACTGAAGCTTTCTTT.